The present T cell receptor beta chain was sequenced within a study of blood T cell repertoires in COVID-19. The CDR3 extends over 14 amino acids. Germline V gene sequence: CDR1 LGHNA, CDR2 YSLEER. V gave up 5 bases and J gave up 1 base; unmatched junction bases: 3. Only in-frame clones appear in the TCRdb table, and some are missing; sequencing was by immunoSEQ multiplex PCR. Seen here are fewer than 300,000 clones, roughly 90% observed once, and the top ten hold over 2%. The source of this sequence is a woman aged 40 to 49 with acute COVID-19. The gene calls are TRBV4-3 and TRBJ2-5, with TRBD2 matching 8 bases. The sequenced material came from PBMCs or T cells enriched from blood (not recorded which). Here the CDR3 DNA reads TGCGCCAGCAGCTCGGGGACTAGCCAAGAGACCCAGTACTTC. The encoded protein is CASSSGTSQETQYF.